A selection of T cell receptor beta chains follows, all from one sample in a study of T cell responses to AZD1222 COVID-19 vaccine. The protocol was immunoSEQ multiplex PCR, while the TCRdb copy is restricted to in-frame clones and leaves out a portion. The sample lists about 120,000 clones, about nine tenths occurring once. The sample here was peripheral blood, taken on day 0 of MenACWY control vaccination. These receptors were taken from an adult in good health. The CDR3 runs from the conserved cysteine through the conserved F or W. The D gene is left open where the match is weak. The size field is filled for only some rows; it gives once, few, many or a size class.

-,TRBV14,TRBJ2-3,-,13,TGTGCCAGCAGCCACCCTTTCACAGATACGCAGTATTTT,CASSHPFTDTQYF
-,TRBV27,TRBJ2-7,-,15,TGTGCCAGCAGTTCTCGACAGCGGATCACCTACGAGCAGTACTTC,CASSSRQRITYEQYF
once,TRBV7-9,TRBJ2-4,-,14,TGTGCCAGCAGCTTAGCAGGAGGGGGAAACATTCAGTACTTC,CASSLAGGGNIQYF
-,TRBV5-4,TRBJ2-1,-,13,TGTGCCAGCAGCTTGGTTGGGTACAATGAGCAGTTCTTC,CASSLVGYNEQFF
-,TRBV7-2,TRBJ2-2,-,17,TGTGCCAGCAGCTTAGGACCGGGACGGGCGAACACCGGGGAGCTGTTTTTT,CASSLGPGRANTGELFF
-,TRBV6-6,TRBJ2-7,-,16,TGTGCCAGCAGTTACTCCGGCGGAAGATCGATCTACGAGCAGTACTTC,CASSYSGGRSIYEQYF
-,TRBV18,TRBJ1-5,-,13,TGTGCCAGCTCACGGACAGGCAATCAGCCCCAGCATTTT,CASSRTGNQPQHF
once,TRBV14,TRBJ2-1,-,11,TGTGCCAGCAGCCAAGCCCATGAGCAGTTCTTC,CASSQAHEQFF
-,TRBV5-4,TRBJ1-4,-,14,TGTGCCAGCAGCCCGGCTGGAACTAATGAAAAACTGTTTTTT,CASSPAGTNEKLFF
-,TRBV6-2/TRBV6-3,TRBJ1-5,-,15,TGTGCCAGCAGTTACGGGGGGGATAGCAATCAGCCCCAGCATTTT,CASSYGGDSNQPQHF
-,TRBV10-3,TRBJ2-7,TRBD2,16,TGTGCCATCAGTGAATGGGACACGGGCGCGGGGGGCGAGCAGTACTTC,CAISEWDTGAGGEQYF
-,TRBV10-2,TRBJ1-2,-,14,TGCGCCAGCAGTGAGTGGGGGCAGAACTATGGCTACACCTTC,CASSEWGQNYGYTF
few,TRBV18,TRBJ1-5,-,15,TGTGCCAGCTCACCAGAGGGGGGGCTCAATCAGCCCCAGCATTTT,CASSPEGGLNQPQHF
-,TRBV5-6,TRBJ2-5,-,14,TGTGCCAGCAGCTTGGTTCAGGGAGAAGAGACCCAGTACTTC,CASSLVQGEETQYF
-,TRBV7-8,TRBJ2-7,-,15,TGTGCCAGCAGCTTACGCGGGACCCTGAGCTACGAGCAGTACTTC,CASSLRGTLSYEQYF
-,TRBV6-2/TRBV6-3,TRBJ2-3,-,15,TGTGCCAGCAGTTACGGGACGACTAGCACAGATACGCAGTATTTT,CASSYGTTSTDTQYF
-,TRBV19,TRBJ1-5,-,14,TGTGCCAGTAGTATAAGGCAGGGCAATCAGCCCCAGCATTTT,CASSIRQGNQPQHF